This T cell receptor beta chain appears in the sequencing data of a study of blood T cell repertoires in COVID-19. Overall study context: The United States, Italy and Spain were the sources of the acute and convalescent COVID-19 samples. From T cells, B-cell-depleted T cells, or PBMCs came the material, which was cDNA or gDNA.

Self-reported history from a screening survey and questionnaire set each donor's cohort. Clones were read by immunoSEQ multiplex PCR, and TCRdb kept only the in-frame ones, dropping some. The sample yields 250,000 to 350,000 clones, roughly 87% seen once. CDR3 size: 15 residues. V was clipped by 6 bases and J by 0 bases; unmatched bases: 4. The V gene's germline CDR1 is MRHNA and CDR2 SNTAGT. Sequencing was carried out using PBMCs or T cells enriched from blood (not recorded which). This TCR derives from a woman younger than 35 who had recovered from COVID-19. This chain uses TRBV6-4 with TRBJ1-4; 7 bases map to TRBD1. CDR3 bases: TGTGCCAGCAGGAGACAGGGCTCAACTAATGAAAAACTGTTTTTT. It yields the protein CASRRQGSTNEKLFF.